This entry concerns a single T cell receptor beta chain. The antigen is not known. The junction shows a germline mismatch at one end, possibly a read error. The length of the CDR3 is 13 residues. The data belong to a study of Graves' ophthalmopathy and Graves' hyperthyroidism. At the level of the study: Stable hyperthyroidism was defined by absence of ophthalmopathy within 18 months of follow-up.

Diagnosis was based on clinical symptoms, serum thyroxine, TRAb, thyroid ultrasound and orbital computed tomography. Amplifying from RNA transcripts, the study obtained TCR beta CDR3 regions. Following a first-round RT-PCR that used HTBI primers, a second-round multiplex PCR was carried out. A single record per CDR3 protein comes from TCRdb applying MiXCR to the multiplex PCR reads. Of some 1.1 million distinct CDR3 sequences listed, approximately 35% are singletons. Findings and caveats of the study: A 13-signature model separated ophthalmopathy from stable hyperthyroidism, reaching around 88% sensitivity and around 79% specificity cross-validated.

This clonotype was obtained from an adult man with Graves' hyperthyroidism. Sequences were obtained from peripheral blood or thyroid tissue (not recorded which). The genes are TRBV12-3 or TRBV12-4 and TRBJ1-1, with unresolved D. CDR3 coding DNA: TGTGCCAGCAGCAGGTACTTGAACGCTGAAGCTTTCTTT. Translated: CASSRYLNAEAFF.